This passage covers 27 T cell receptor beta chains from one sample sequenced in a study of control samples from healthy donors and cancer patients. Measured with immunoSEQ multiplex PCR; TCRdb has only the in-frame clones, and not every one. The table shows roughly 130,000 clones, with around 90% occurring only once. Sequencing was done on a sample of blood. The receptor source for this set is a man younger than 35 in good health.

The chain links TRBV3-1 (or the pseudogene TRBV3-2) to TRBJ1-2; D uncertain. Germline CDR1 LGHDT, CDR2 YNNKEL (reference sequence). The CDR3 length is 14 residues. V was shortened by 2 bases and J by 1 base, with 8 bases between the two germline ends. The chain's CDR3 is CASSQSLYNYGYTF. The CDR3 nucleotides are TGTGCCAGCAGCCAAAGCCTTTATAACTATGGCTACACCTTC.

The gene calls are TRBV27 and TRBJ1-5; D uncertain. CDR3 size: 13 residues. V lost 6 bases and J lost 0, with 6 bases in between. Germline assignment: CDR1 MNHEY and CDR2 SMNVEV (reference sequence). CDR3 region: CASSPHSNQPQHF. Written as DNA, the CDR3 is TGTGCCAGCAGCCCCCATAGCAATCAGCCCCAGCATTTT.

This clone has more than one count but fewer than ten. The J gene is TRBJ2-3, the V gene TRBV4-2, with TRBD1 as a possible D gene (5 bases). This CDR3 region has 18 residues. Germline V gene sequence: CDR1 LGHNA, CDR2 YNFKEQ. Trimming took off 4 bases at V and 1 base at J, with 21 bases between the two ends. The CDR3 reads CASSPPLKGARGTDTQYF. In nucleotides, the CDR3 is TGTGCCAGCAGCCCTCCTCTTAAAGGGGCAAGGGGCACAGATACGCAGTATTTT.

This chain uses TRBV2 with TRBJ1-3; 8 bases fit TRBD1. There are 14 residues in the CDR3. Germline CDR1 is SNHLY and CDR2 is FYNNEI. V dropped 9 bases and J dropped 0; count of bases not matched to a gene: 4. As DNA, the CDR3 is TGTGCCAGGACAGGGGCCGACTCTGGAAACACCATATATTTT. Protein: CARTGADSGNTIYF.

This chain uses TRBV19 with TRBJ2-2, with 11 bases aligning to TRBD2. CDR1 is LNHDA and CDR2 is SQIVND in the germline V gene (reference sequence). This CDR3 spans 15 amino acids. V trimming: 9 bases; J trimming: 2 bases; junction bases outside the gene matches: 5. CDR3 sequence: CARAGLADNTGELFF. The DNA for the CDR3 is TGTGCCAGGGCGGGACTAGCGGATAACACCGGGGAGCTGTTTTTT.

This chain connects TRBV25-1 to TRBJ2-1; maybe TRBD2 (6 bases). V dropped 5 bases and J dropped 7 bases, with 15 bases sitting between them. Germline V gives CDR1 MGHDK, CDR2 SYGVNS. This CDR3 has 14 amino acids. The CDR3 spells CASSPSGSVNEQFF. CDR3 bases: TGTGCCAGCAGTCCCAGCGGGTCAGTTAATGAGCAGTTCTTC.

This clone was seen only a few times. As DNA, the CDR3 is TGTGCCACCAGCAGAGATCGGGGTAGCAATCAGCCCCAGCATTTT. This codes for CATSRDRGSNQPQHF. The chain employs TRBV15 and TRBJ1-5; D is unresolved. The germline gives CDR1 LNHNV, CDR2 YYDKDF (reference sequence). CDR3 length: 15 residues. V lost 0 bases, J lost 0 bases, and 6 bases lay in between. Drawing the rest from reference TRBV15 and TRBJ1-5, the complete variable domain is DAMVIQNPRYQVTQFGKPVTLSCSQTLNHNVMYWYQQKSSQAPKLLFHYYDKDFNNEADTPDNFQSRRPNTSFCFLDIRSPGLGDTAMYLCATSRDRGSNQPQHFGDGTRLSIL.

J is TRBJ2-1 and V is TRBV13; unclear D gene. CDR1 is PRHDT, CDR2 FYEKMQ, per germline (reference sequence). The CDR3 is 17 residues long. The V and J ends lost 4 bases and 0 bases respectively, with 16 bases between them. DNA for the CDR3: TGTGCCAGCAGCTCCATCTCGACAAAAAGCTCCTACAATGAGCAGTTCTTC. This codes for CASSSISTKSSYNEQFF.

V is TRBV4-1 and J is TRBJ2-3, with a possible D match to TRBD2 (6 bases). The CDR3 contains 17 residues. Trimming pared 0 bases from V and 0 bases from J, leaving 13 bases between. Germline V gene lookup returns CDR1 MGHRA and CDR2 YSYEKL. CDR3 nucleotide sequence: TGCGCCAGCAGCCAAGAAGCTAGCGCCCGTAGCACAGATACGCAGTATTTT. Translating it yields CASSQEASARSTDTQYF.

This clone came up once. The chain couples TRBV21-1 to TRBJ2-1; the table's D call, TRBD2, was not checked against the DNA. TRBV21-1 is noted as a pseudogene. The length of the CDR3 is 15 residues. CDR3 sequence: CASRPGGETYNEQFF. CDR3 nucleotide sequence: TGTGCCAGCAGACCGGGGGGAGAGACCTACAATGAGCAGTTCTTC.

This chain connects TRBV6-5 to TRBJ1-2; TRBD1 is a possible D gene (5 bases). From germline, CDR1 is MNHEY and CDR2 SVGAGI. V lost 4 bases, J lost 10 bases, and 25 bases lay in between. There are 16 residues in the CDR3. CDR3: CASSFNSIRDASFYTF. CDR3 in DNA: TGTGCCAGCAGTTTCAACTCAATCCGGGACGCCTCTTTCTACACCTTC.

V usage is TRBV4-2 and J usage is TRBJ1-1; 12 bases agree with TRBD1. The CDR3 runs to 16 residues. Germline CDR1 is LGHNA and CDR2 is YNFKEQ. V lost 3 bases, J lost 5 bases, and 7 bases stayed unmatched. CDR3 in amino acids: CASSQGDRGHGTEAFF. CDR3 nucleotides: TGTGCCAGCAGCCAGGGGGACAGGGGGCACGGAACTGAAGCTTTCTTT.

V is TRBV10-3 and J is TRBJ2-2; 8 bases line up with TRBD1. Germline V gene sequence: CDR1 ENHRY, CDR2 SYGVKD. The CDR3 runs to 14 residues. Germline trimming cut 4 bases from V and 5 bases from J; bases unmatched to any gene: 3. CDR3 DNA sequence: TGTGCCATCAGTGGGACAGGGCGGACCGGGGAGCTGTTTTTT. The encoded protein is CAISGTGRTGELFF.

This chain uses TRBV6-5 with TRBJ1-1, with TRBD1 matching over 10 bases. With 2 bases clipped from V and 11 bases from J, the junction kept 2 bases outside the gene matches. The CDR3 spans 12 residues. Germline V gives CDR1 MNHEY, CDR2 SVGAGI. The CDR3 DNA sequence: TGTGCCAGCAGTTACGGGACAGGGGTGGCTTTCTTT. Amino acids: CASSYGTGVAFF.

This clone occurred once. The CDR3 bases are TGTGCCAGCAGCTTAAGCCCAGCGGGGTCCTACAATGAGCAGTTCTTC. Residues: CASSLSPAGSYNEQFF. The J gene is TRBJ2-1, the V gene TRBV7-3; 7 bases fit TRBD2. This CDR3 contains 16 residues. The V gene's germline CDR1 is SGHTA and CDR2 FQGTGA. With 1 base clipped from V and 1 base from J, the junction kept 4 bases outside the gene matches.

The chain employs TRBV7-9 and TRBJ1-2; 8 bases agree with TRBD1. Germline CDR1 and CDR2: SEHNR and FQNEAQ (reference sequence). The CDR3 contains 14 residues. V shed 6 bases, J shed 4 bases, and the junction held 7 bases outside the gene matches. CDR3 coding DNA: TGTGCCAGCAGTTCCGGACAGGGAATCTATGGCTACACCTTC. It codes for CASSSGQGIYGYTF. The full variable domain, in which reference TRBV7-9 and TRBJ1-2 provide the parts outside the CDR3, is DTGVSQNPRHKITKRGQNVTFRCDPISEHNRLYWYRQTLGQGPEFLTYFQNEAQLEKSRLLSDRFSAERPKGSFSTLEIQRTEQGDSAMYLCASSSGQGIYGYTFGSGTRLTVV.

The chain couples TRBV5-6 to TRBJ2-3; 12 bases align to TRBD1. The CDR3 loop spans 15 amino acids. Germline V gene data show CDR1 as SGHDT and CDR2 as YYEEEE. V dropped 2 bases and J dropped 4; count of bases not matched to a gene: 2. CDR3: CASSFGTGGPDTQYF. The CDR3 DNA is TGTGCCAGCAGCTTCGGGACAGGGGGCCCAGATACGCAGTATTTT.

The chain carries TRBV15 and TRBJ1-5; no definite D call. V lost 0 bases, J lost 6 bases, and 9 bases lay in between. The CDR3 is 14 amino acids. Germline CDR1 reads LNHNV; CDR2 reads YYDKDF (reference sequence). CDR3 coding DNA: TGTGCCACCAGCAGAGATGATGCCGGTCAGCCCCAGCATTTT. Translated, it gives CATSRDDAGQPQHF. Drawing the rest from reference TRBV15 and TRBJ1-5, the complete variable domain is DAMVIQNPRYQVTQFGKPVTLSCSQTLNHNVMYWYQQKSSQAPKLLFHYYDKDFNNEADTPDNFQSRRPNTSFCFLDIRSPGLGDTAMYLCATSRDDAGQPQHFGDGTRLSIL.

The chain links TRBV30 to TRBJ2-3; TRBD2 matches 9 bases. Germline V gene data show CDR1 as GTSNPN and CDR2 as SVGIG (reference sequence). This CDR3 is built from 14 residues. V lost 7 bases to trimming and J lost 2 bases; unmatched junction nucleotides: 7. This chain's CDR3 is CASGASGVTDTQYF. The CDR3, as DNA: TGTGCCTCGGGGGCTAGCGGGGTCACAGATACGCAGTATTTT.

This chain joins TRBV5-5 and TRBJ2-3; D not resolved. The V gene lost 0 bases and the J gene lost 4 bases, with 9 bases spanning the gap. The CDR3 loop spans 14 amino acids. Germline CDR1 and CDR2: SGHKS and YYEKEE (reference sequence). CDR3 in DNA: TGTGCCAGCAGCTTGGATTCGGGTCCAGATACGCAGTATTTT. Translated, it gives CASSLDSGPDTQYF.

The V gene is TRBV18, the J gene TRBJ1-4; tentatively, D is TRBD1 (5 bases). In germline, CDR1 is KGHSH, CDR2 LQKENI. The CDR3 extends over 14 amino acids. V shed 8 bases and J shed 9 bases, with 19 bases lying between them. The CDR3 protein is CASVPGPGSQKLFF. The DNA for the CDR3 is TGTGCCAGCGTACCGGGACCCGGCTCGCAAAAACTGTTTTTT.

The chain joins TRBV30 to TRBJ2-3, with D hard to call. Germline lookup yields CDR1 GTSNPN and CDR2 SVGIG (reference sequence). CDR3 length equals 10 residues. V was clipped by 5 bases and J by 6 bases, with 6 bases between them. The CDR3 sequence: CAWQTDTQYF. Here the CDR3 DNA reads TGTGCCTGGCAGACCGATACGCAGTATTTT.

The chain employs TRBV7-9 and TRBJ2-3; 7 bases map to TRBD2. Per germline, CDR1 SEHNR and CDR2 FQNEAQ (reference sequence). Losses at the gene ends were 1 base for V and 0 bases for J; bases not matched to a gene: 7. The CDR3 has 17 residues. This chain's CDR3 is CASSLGRGLGSTDTQYF. CDR3 coding DNA: TGTGCCAGCAGCTTAGGGCGAGGACTAGGAAGCACAGATACGCAGTATTTT.

The chain couples TRBV18 to TRBJ1-1, with D perhaps matching TRBD1 (5 bases). The CDR3 runs to 16 residues. Trimming pared 4 bases from V and 0 bases from J, leaving 15 bases between. Per the germline V gene, CDR1 is KGHSH and CDR2 is LQKENI. The CDR3 DNA sequence: TGTGCCAGCTCACTGGGCGGGGGAAGGATGAACACTGAAGCTTTCTTT. Encoded protein: CASSLGGGRMNTEAFF.

For this clone: Other DNA sequences in this specimen translate into the identical CDR3. The rearrangement joins TRBV19 to TRBJ1-5; D is unclear. The CDR3 extends over 16 amino acids. Germline CDR1 LNHDA, CDR2 SQIVND (reference sequence). V lost 0 bases and J 3 bases, leaving 12 bases between the germline ends. The CDR3 bases are TGTGCCAGTAGTATAGATTGGGGAGGAATCAATCAGCCCCAGCATTTT. As protein: CASSIDWGGINQPQHF.

The V gene is TRBV5-1, the J gene TRBJ1-1, with D hard to call. The length of the CDR3 is 15 residues. V lost 2 bases to trimming and J lost 5 bases, with 16 bases between them. Germline V gene sequence: CDR1 SGHRS, CDR2 YFSETQ. This chain's CDR3 is CASSFTRAGRTEAFF. The CDR3 bases are TGCGCCAGCAGCTTCACCCGGGCCGGTCGGACTGAAGCTTTCTTT.

The chain is built from TRBV4-1 and TRBJ1-1, with D unclear. V was trimmed by 1 base and J by 7 bases, leaving 16 bases between them. Germline values: CDR1 MGHRA, CDR2 YSYEKL. The CDR3 covers 15 residues. CDR3 nucleotide sequence: TGCGCCAGCAGCCAAGTGACCCCGGCCCTGGGTGAAGCTTTCTTT. Its protein is CASSQVTPALGEAFF.